Listed below are T cell receptor beta chains from one sample, sequenced in a study of cytomegalovirus exposure and HLA in healthy donors. Repertoires were generated with immunoSEQ multiplex PCR, while TCRdb's copy carries only in-frame clones and drops some. The sample shows about 180,000 clones, about 86% of them seen only once. Sequencing was performed on PBMCs. The receptors derive from a woman aged 25 to 39 in good health and CMV-seronegative. CDR3s include the opening cysteine and the closing phenylalanine or tryptophan. Fields, in order: D gene, J gene, V gene, clone size, CDR3 protein, CDR3 DNA. D genes are given only for firm matches. The size field is filled for only some rows; it gives once, few, many or a size class.

>-|TRBJ1-1|TRBV5-1|few
CASSLAGGYTEAFF
TGCGCCAGCAGCTTGGCCGGAGGGTACACTGAAGCTTTCTTT
>TRBD1|TRBJ1-2|TRBV4-1|-
CASSPTDRGLSGYTF
TGCGCCAGCAGCCCGACGGACAGGGGGCTTAGTGGCTACACCTTC
>-|TRBJ2-2|TRBV7-9|-
CASSLTATNTGELFF
TGTGCCAGCAGCCTGACAGCTACGAACACCGGGGAGCTGTTTTTT
>TRBD1|TRBJ2-7|TRBV7-9|-
CASSLRDSPYEQYF
TGTGCCAGCAGCCTCCGGGACAGTCCCTACGAGCAGTACTTC
>-|TRBJ1-5|TRBV29-1|-
CSVGARGGQPQHF
TGCAGCGTTGGGGCTAGGGGCGGTCAGCCCCAGCATTTT
>TRBD1|TRBJ2-7|TRBV29-1|-
CSVVGTGTYEQYF
TGCAGCGTTGTAGGGACAGGGACCTACGAGCAGTACTTC
>-|TRBJ1-2|TRBV6-1|-
CASSETRAKTYGYTF
TGTGCCAGCAGTGAAACCAGGGCCAAAACTTATGGCTACACCTTC
>TRBD2|TRBJ2-7|TRBV7-9|-
CASSGEGSGGSYEQYF
TGTGCCAGCAGCGGCGAGGGTTCGGGGGGTTCCTACGAGCAGTACTTC
>TRBD1|TRBJ2-2|TRBV27|-
CASSLRSGGYHGELFF
TGTGCCAGCAGTTTACGGTCAGGGGGCTATCACGGGGAGCTGTTTTTT
>TRBD2|TRBJ2-7|TRBV27|once
CASSPSGVRYEQYF
TGTGCCAGCAGTCCTAGCGGGGTTCGCTACGAGCAGTACTTC
>-|TRBJ2-7|TRBV30|-
CAWTRRAGYEQYF
TGTGCCTGGACCCGACGGGCGGGTTACGAGCAGTACTTC
>-|TRBJ2-2|TRBV4-1|-
CASSHLRNTGELFF
TGCGCCAGCAGCCATCTCCGGAACACCGGGGAGCTGTTTTTT
>-|TRBJ2-5|TRBV18|-
CASSRRETETQYF
TGTGCCAGCTCACGACGGGAAACGGAGACCCAGTACTTC
>TRBD2|TRBJ2-7|TRBV4-2|-
CASSQATSGGYYEQYF
TGTGCCAGCAGCCAAGCGACTAGCGGGGGGTACTACGAGCAGTACTTC
>TRBD1|TRBJ1-4|TRBV2|-
CASRGTAPNEKLFF
TGTGCCAGCAGGGGGACAGCCCCAAATGAAAAACTGTTTTTT
>TRBD1|TRBJ2-7|TRBV29-1|-
CSVDSGQGTYEQYF
TGCAGCGTTGATAGTGGACAGGGAACCTACGAGCAGTACTTC
>TRBD1|TRBJ1-3|TRBV7-6|-
CASRDRNSGNTIYF
TGTGCCAGCAGGGACAGGAACTCTGGAAACACCATATATTTT
>-|TRBJ2-2|TRBV9|-
CASSPNAGELFF
TGTGCCAGCAGCCCCAATGCCGGGGAGCTGTTTTTT
>-|TRBJ1-3|TRBV27|-
CASSLKPGGGGGNTIYF
TGTGCCAGCAGTTTAAAGCCTGGCGGGGGCGGTGGAAACACCATATATTTT
>-|TRBJ2-7|TRBV4-3|once
CASSQDLAGATGGEQYF
TGCGCCAGCAGCCAAGATTTGGCAGGGGCGACGGGCGGCGAGCAGTACTTC
>TRBD1|TRBJ1-2|TRBV29-1|once
CSVERGQDYGYTF
TGCAGCGTTGAAAGAGGACAGGACTATGGCTACACCTTC
>-|TRBJ1-1|TRBV4-1|-
CASSQEFYSEAFF
TGCGCCAGCAGCCAAGAATTTTACAGTGAAGCTTTCTTT
>-|TRBJ2-3|TRBV5-1|-
CASSFSTGDLDTQYF
TGCGCCAGCAGCTTTTCGACCGGAGACCTCGATACGCAGTATTTT
>-|TRBJ1-1|TRBV5-1|-
CASGLRGGYTEAFF
TGCGCCAGCGGATTAAGGGGGGGGTACACTGAAGCTTTCTTT
>-|TRBJ1-4|TRBV5-4|-
CASSLGGTNEKLFF
TGTGCCAGCAGCTTGGGCGGGACTAATGAAAAACTGTTTTTT
>TRBD1|TRBJ2-3|TRBV14|-
CASSKPGDRTADTQYF
TGTGCCAGCAGCAAGCCGGGGGACAGGACTGCAGATACGCAGTATTTT
>TRBD1|TRBJ2-3|TRBV5-1|-
CASTSGTGITDTQYF
TGCGCCAGCACCTCCGGGACAGGGATCACAGATACGCAGTATTTT
>-|TRBJ2-5|TRBV18|-
CASSPPEEPQETQYF
TGTGCCAGCTCACCACCCGAGGAGCCTCAAGAGACCCAGTACTTC
>TRBD2|TRBJ2-1|TRBV15|-
CATSSLTSSSSYNEQFF
TGTGCCACCAGCAGCCTGACTAGCAGTAGCTCCTACAATGAGCAGTTCTTC
>TRBD2|TRBJ2-4|TRBV19|-
CASNFQAGGGYGIQYF
TGTGCCAGTAACTTCCAAGCGGGGGGGGGTTATGGCATTCAGTACTTC
>TRBD1|TRBJ2-5|TRBV6-1|-
CASSVDRVVTGETQYF
TGTGCCAGCAGTGTTGACAGGGTCGTTACGGGGGAGACCCAGTACTTC
>-|TRBJ1-1|TRBV6-6|-
CASSYISRRGEAFF
TGTGCCAGCAGTTACATCTCGCGGCGGGGTGAAGCTTTCTTT
>-|TRBJ1-6|TRBV5-8|-
CASSPYRDFLYNSPLHF
TGTGCCAGCAGCCCCTACCGGGATTTTCTTTATAATTCACCCCTCCACTTT
>-|TRBJ2-5|TRBV2|-
CASSDQWGSGKTQYF
TGTGCCAGCAGTGATCAGTGGGGTTCGGGGAAGACCCAGTACTTC
>-|TRBJ2-5|TRBV14|many
CASSQVVMETQYF
TGTGCCAGCAGCCAAGTAGTTATGGAGACCCAGTACTTC
>-|TRBJ1-3|TRBV7-6|-
CASSRDGGGNTIYF
TGTGCCAGCAGCCGAGACGGGGGAGGAAACACCATATATTTT
>TRBD2|TRBJ2-1|TRBV5-4|-
CASSPHGSGGSYNEQFF
TGTGCCAGCAGCCCCCATGGATCCGGGGGGAGTTACAATGAGCAGTTCTTC
>TRBD2|TRBJ2-2|TRBV30|-
CAFGTSISRGELFF
TGTGCCTTCGGGACTAGCATCTCCAGAGGGGAGCTGTTTTTT
>TRBD2|TRBJ2-5|TRBV5-6|-
CASSQVAGGTQYF
TGTGCCAGCAGCCAAGTAGCGGGAGGGACCCAGTACTTC
>-|TRBJ2-7|TRBV18|-
CASSPTKGTSYEQYF
TGTGCCAGCTCACCAACCAAGGGGACTTCCTACGAGCAGTACTTC
>TRBD2|TRBJ2-3|TRBV25-1|-
CASSARLAGGRNTQYF
TGTGCCAGCAGTGCGAGACTAGCGGGGGGGCGAAATACGCAGTATTTT
>TRBD1|TRBJ2-7|TRBV2|few
CASLLDRIDEQYF
TGTGCCAGCTTACTGGACAGGATCGACGAGCAGTACTTC
>-|TRBJ1-3|TRBV4-1|-
CASSQEGGAGNTIYF
TGCGCCAGCAGCCAAGAGGGGGGGGCCGGAAACACCATATATTTT
>TRBD1|TRBJ1-1|TRBV2|-
CASRYRGLNTEAFF
TGTGCCAGCAGATACAGGGGATTGAACACTGAAGCTTTCTTT
>TRBD1|TRBJ1-1|TRBV7-9|-
CASSKGTGLHTEAFF
TGTGCCAGCAGCAAGGGGACAGGATTACACACTGAAGCTTTCTTT
>TRBD1|TRBJ2-3|TRBV7-7|-
CASSLGGTGSDTQYF
TGTGCTAGCAGCTTAGGCGGGACAGGGTCGGATACGCAGTATTTT
>-|TRBJ2-1|TRBV15|-
CATSRESSRGDEQFF
TGTGCCACCAGCAGAGAATCCTCCAGGGGGGATGAGCAGTTCTTC
>-|TRBJ1-2|TRBV27|-
CASSPRTQGGNGYTF
TGTGCCAGCAGTCCCCGCACACAGGGTGGGAATGGCTACACCTTC
>TRBD1|TRBJ1-2|TRBV7-9|few
CASSFEEQGDGYTF
TGTGCCAGCAGCTTTGAGGAACAGGGGGATGGCTACACCTTC
>-|TRBJ1-5|TRBV7-9|-
CASSPREGQPQHF
TGTGCCAGCAGCCCCCGGGAGGGTCAGCCCCAGCATTTT
>TRBD2|TRBJ2-5|TRBV7-9|once
CASSPLAGYQETQYF
TGTGCCAGCAGCCCACTAGCGGGGTACCAAGAGACCCAGTACTTC
>TRBD1|TRBJ2-3|TRBV27|-
CASSLDRDSLTDTQYF
TGTGCCAGCAGTTTAGACAGGGACAGCCTCACAGATACGCAGTATTTT
>-|TRBJ1-5|TRBV11-2|-
CASSLGVGRLDQPQHF
TGTGCCAGCAGCTTAGGGGTGGGGAGATTGGATCAGCCCCAGCATTTT
>-|TRBJ2-7|TRBV5-4|-
CASSLDLGGPSYEQYF
TGTGCCAGCAGCTTGGACTTGGGGGGGCCCTCCTACGAGCAGTACTTC
>TRBD1|TRBJ2-2|TRBV18|-
CASSPRVLGQTNTGELFF
TGTGCCAGCTCACCACGGGTGCTGGGACAGACGAACACCGGGGAGCTGTTTTTT